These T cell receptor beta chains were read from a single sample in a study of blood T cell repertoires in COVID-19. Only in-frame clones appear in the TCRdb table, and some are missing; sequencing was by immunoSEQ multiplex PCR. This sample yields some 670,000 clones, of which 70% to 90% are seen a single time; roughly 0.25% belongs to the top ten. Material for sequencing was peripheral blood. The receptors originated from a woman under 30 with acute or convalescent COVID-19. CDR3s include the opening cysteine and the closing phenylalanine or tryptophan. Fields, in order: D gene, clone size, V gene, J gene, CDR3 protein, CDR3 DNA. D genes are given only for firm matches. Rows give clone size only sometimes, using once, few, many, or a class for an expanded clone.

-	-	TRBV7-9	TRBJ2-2	CASSTTIVGVNTGELFF	TGTGCCAGCAGCACCACCATAGTGGGCGTCAACACCGGGGAGCTGTTTTTT
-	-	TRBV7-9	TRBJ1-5	CASSSAGSGFRGNQPQHF	TGTGCCAGCAGCTCCGCTGGATCTGGTTTTCGGGGCAATCAGCCCCAGCATTTT
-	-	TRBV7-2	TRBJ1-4	CASSLVPFEKLFF	TGTGCCAGCAGCTTAGTTCCGTTTGAAAAACTGTTTTTT
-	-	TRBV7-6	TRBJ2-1	CASSNRVGSSYNEQFF	TGTGCCAGCAGCAACAGGGTTGGGAGCTCCTACAATGAGCAGTTCTTC
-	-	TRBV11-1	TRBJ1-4	CASSLGPGTGGEKLFF	TGTGCCAGCAGCTTGGGTCCCGGAACCGGGGGTGAAAAACTGTTTTTT
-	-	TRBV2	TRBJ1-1	CASTPTTGGLFTNTEAFF	TGTGCCAGCACTCCTACAACGGGGGGCTTGTTTACGAACACTGAAGCTTTCTTT
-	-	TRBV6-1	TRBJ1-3	CASSEEAGSGNTIYF	TGTGCCAGCAGTGAAGAGGCGGGCTCTGGAAACACCATATATTTT
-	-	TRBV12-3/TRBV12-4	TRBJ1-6	CASSPVARSPLHF	TGTGCCAGCAGCCCGGTCGCGCGATCACCCCTCCACTTT
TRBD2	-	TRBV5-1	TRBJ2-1	CASGLAGGFSYNEQFF	TGCGCCAGCGGTCTAGCGGGGGGTTTCTCCTACAATGAGCAGTTCTTC
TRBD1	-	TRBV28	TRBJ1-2	CASSLRQGRRDGYTF	TGTGCCAGCAGTTTGAGACAGGGGAGGAGAGATGGCTACACCTTC
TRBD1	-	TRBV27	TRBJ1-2	CASSGTGNYGYTF	TGTGCCAGCAGTGGGACAGGGAACTATGGCTACACCTTC
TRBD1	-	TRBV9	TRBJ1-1	CASSVEPGGLAFF	TGTGCCAGCAGCGTAGAGCCAGGGGGGCTAGCTTTCTTT
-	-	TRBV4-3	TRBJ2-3	CASSQVGAQGTDTQYF	TGCGCCAGCAGCCAAGTTGGGGCCCAGGGGACAGATACGCAGTATTTT
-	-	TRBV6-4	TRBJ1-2	CASSRGEGYGYTF	TGTGCCAGCAGTCGGGGTGAAGGCTATGGCTACACCTTC
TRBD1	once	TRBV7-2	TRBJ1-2	CASSLAPQGNVYGYTF	TGTGCCAGCAGCTTAGCGCCACAGGGGAATGTCTATGGCTACACCTTC
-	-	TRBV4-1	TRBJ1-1	CASRRTAINTEAFF	TGCGCCAGCCGGAGGACAGCAATAAACACTGAAGCTTTCTTT
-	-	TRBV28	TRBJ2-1	CASRDPGALNEQFF	TGTGCCAGCAGGGACCCGGGAGCCCTCAATGAGCAGTTCTTC
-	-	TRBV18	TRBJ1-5	CASSRGLRQPQHF	TGTGCCAGCTCACGAGGACTCCGTCAGCCCCAGCATTTT
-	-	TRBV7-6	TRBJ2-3	CASSLGPVSTDTQYF	TGTGCCAGCAGCTTAGGGCCAGTTAGCACAGATACGCAGTATTTT
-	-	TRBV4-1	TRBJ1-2	CASSHVNFAGYTF	TGCGCCAGCAGCCACGTGAACTTCGCGGGCTACACCTTC
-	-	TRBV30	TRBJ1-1	CAWRVSNRVEAFF	TGTGCCTGGAGGGTTAGCAATCGGGTCGAAGCTTTCTTT
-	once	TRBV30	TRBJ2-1	CAWDYSNNEQFF	TGTGCCTGGGACTATTCCAACAATGAGCAGTTCTTC
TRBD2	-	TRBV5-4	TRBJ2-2	CASSLGTSGGAGTGELFF	TGTGCCAGCAGCCTCGGGACTAGCGGGGGGGCCGGGACCGGGGAGCTGTTTTTT
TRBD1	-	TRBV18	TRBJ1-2	CASSPTGQGSALSYTF	TGTGCCAGCTCACCTACTGGACAGGGTTCCGCCTTGAGCTACACCTTC
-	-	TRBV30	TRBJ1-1	CAWIQLEAFF	TGTGCCTGGATACAGCTTGAAGCTTTCTTT
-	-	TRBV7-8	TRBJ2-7	CASSPPSYEQYF	TGTGCCAGCAGCCCCCCATCCTACGAGCAGTACTTC
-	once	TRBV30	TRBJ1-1	CAWSKAVVTEAFF	TGTGCCTGGAGTAAAGCGGTCGTCACTGAAGCTTTCTTT
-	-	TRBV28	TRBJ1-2	CASSSPTGTPNYGYTF	TGTGCCAGCAGTTCCCCGACCGGGACACCCAACTATGGCTACACCTTC
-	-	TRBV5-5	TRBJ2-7	CASSSFSGPGAYEQYF	TGTGCCAGCAGCTCCTTTTCAGGGCCCGGAGCCTACGAGCAGTACTTC
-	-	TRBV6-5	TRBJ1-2	CASRFPGEGYGYTF	TGTGCCAGCAGATTCCCCGGCGAGGGCTATGGCTACACCTTC
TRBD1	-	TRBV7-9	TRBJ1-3	CASSFDWDRVSGNTIYF	TGTGCCAGCAGCTTTGATTGGGACAGGGTATCAGGAAACACCATATATTTT
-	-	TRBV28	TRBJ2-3	CVVRRAADTQYF	TGTGTAGTTCGCAGGGCTGCAGATACGCAGTATTTT
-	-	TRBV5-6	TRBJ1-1	CASKGGLNTEAFF	TGTGCCAGCAAAGGGGGACTGAACACTGAAGCTTTCTTT
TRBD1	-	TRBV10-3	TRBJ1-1	CAIRDRGGNTEAFF	TGTGCCATCAGGGACAGGGGGGGAAACACTGAAGCTTTCTTT
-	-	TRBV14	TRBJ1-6	CASSHRRAVGNNNSPLHF	TGTGCCAGCAGCCATCGCAGGGCGGTGGGTAATAATAATTCACCCCTCCACTTT
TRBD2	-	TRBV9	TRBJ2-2	CASSASGANTGELFF	TGTGCCAGCAGCGCTAGCGGGGCCAACACCGGGGAGCTGTTTTTT
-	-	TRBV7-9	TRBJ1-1	CASSLKGMDTEAFF	TGTGCCAGCAGCTTGAAGGGGATGGACACTGAAGCTTTCTTT
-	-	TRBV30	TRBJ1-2	CAVQGPYGYTF	TGTGCCGTACAGGGTCCTTATGGCTACACCTTC
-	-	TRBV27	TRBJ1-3	CASQGGGNTIYF	TGTGCCAGCCAGGGTGGTGGAAACACCATATATTTT
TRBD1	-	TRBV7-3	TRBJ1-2	CANGGIGDRKNYGYTF	TGTGCCAACGGGGGTATCGGGGACAGGAAGAACTATGGCTACACCTTC
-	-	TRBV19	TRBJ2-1	CASSIVGGSSYNEQFF	TGTGCCAGTAGTATAGTTGGGGGGAGCTCCTACAATGAGCAGTTCTTC
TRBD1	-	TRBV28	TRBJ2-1	CASSSGGIGNEQFF	TGTGCCAGCAGCTCAGGGGGTATTGGAAATGAGCAGTTCTTC
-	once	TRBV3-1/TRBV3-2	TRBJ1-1	CASSQDQFLTHMTEAFF	TGTGCCAGCAGCCAAGATCAATTCTTAACCCACATGACTGAAGCTTTCTTT
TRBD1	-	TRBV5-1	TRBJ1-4	CASSLVVQGAGEKLFF	TGCGCCAGCAGCTTGGTTGTGCAGGGGGCGGGTGAAAAACTGTTTTTT
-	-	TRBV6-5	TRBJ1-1	CASSYSGQGNTEAFF	TGTGCCAGCAGTTACTCCGGGCAGGGGAACACTGAAGCTTTCTTT
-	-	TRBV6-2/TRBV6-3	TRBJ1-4	CASSNDRFNEKLFF	TGTGCCAGCAGTAACGACAGGTTTAATGAAAAACTGTTTTTT
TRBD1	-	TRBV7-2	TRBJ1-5	CASSRRQGEDQPQHF	TGTGCCAGCAGCCGGCGGCAGGGGGAGGATCAGCCCCAGCATTTT
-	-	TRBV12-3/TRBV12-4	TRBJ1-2	CASSLMVGAGYTF	TGTGCCAGCAGTTTAATGGTAGGAGCTGGCTACACCTTC